A selection of T cell receptor beta chains follows, all from one sample in a study of OX40 agonist ivuxolimab in advanced cancers. The method was immunoSEQ multiplex PCR; TCRdb's version includes in-frame clones alone and lacks a portion of them. The data show about 91,000 clones, approximately 84% seen once. The sample was CD4+ or CD8+ T cells sorted from blood, taken in a trial of the OX40 agonist ivuxolimab. The receptors originated from an adult with an advanced solid tumor such as melanoma, head and neck, liver or kidney cancer. Both conserved end residues are part of each CDR3. The D gene is left open where the match is weak. Clone size appears in some rows only: once, few, many, or a class for an expanded clone.

v_gene,d_gene,abundance,j_gene,CDR3nt,CDR3aa
TRBV30,TRBD2,NA,TRBJ2-5,TGTGCCTCGACCCGACTAGCGGCCGAAGAGACCCAGTACTTC,CASTRLAAEETQYF
TRBV5-4,TRBD1,NA,TRBJ2-7,TGTGCCAGCAGCTTGGGCCCCTTGGGACAGGGGGGATCCTACGAGCAGTACTTC,CASSLGPLGQGGSYEQYF
TRBV9,NA,once,TRBJ2-1,TGTGCCAGCAGCGTAGACCGACAGGTACCCTACAATGAGCAGTTCTTC,CASSVDRQVPYNEQFF
TRBV29-1,NA,NA,TRBJ1-2,TGCAGCCTCTCCCAGGGTGACTATGGCTACACCTTC,CSLSQGDYGYTF
TRBV15,NA,NA,TRBJ2-2,TGTGCCACCAGCAGAGGGGGGCTAGCGAACGGGGAGCTGTTTTTT,CATSRGGLANGELFF
TRBV18,NA,NA,TRBJ2-3,TGTGCCAGCTCACGAAACACGGACACAGATACGCAGTATTTT,CASSRNTDTDTQYF
TRBV12-5,NA,NA,TRBJ1-5,TGTGCTAGTGGTTTGGGGGGGGCTCAGCCCCAGCATTTT,CASGLGGAQPQHF
TRBV6-1,NA,once,TRBJ1-2,TGTGCCAGCGCCCGGGACAATTCCCATGGCTACACCTTC,CASARDNSHGYTF
TRBV10-3,NA,NA,TRBJ1-2,TGTGCCATCACCGCCGGGCCGGGCGTCGGTGGCTACACCTTC,CAITAGPGVGGYTF
TRBV2,NA,few,TRBJ2-5,TGTGCCAGCAAAGCGGACCAAGAGACCCAGTACTTC,CASKADQETQYF
TRBV2,TRBD2,few,TRBJ2-2,TGTGCCAGCAGCGGTATGCTAGCGGGCTCCGGGGAGCTGTTTTTT,CASSGMLAGSGELFF
TRBV30,TRBD1,NA,TRBJ2-5,TGTGCCTGGAGTAAGGGGGCGGGAGAGACCCAGTACTTC,CAWSKGAGETQYF
TRBV7-3,TRBD2,few,TRBJ2-1,TGTGCCAGCAGCCCCCAGGGACTAGCTACCTACAATGAGCAGTTCTTC,CASSPQGLATYNEQFF
TRBV7-2,NA,NA,TRBJ2-2,TGTGCCAGCAGCATCCAGGCTGCGAACACCGGGGAGCTGTTTTTT,CASSIQAANTGELFF
TRBV5-1,TRBD1,NA,TRBJ1-3,TGCGCCAGCAGCCCGGGGACAGCAAGCTCTGGAAACACCATATATTTT,CASSPGTASSGNTIYF
TRBV7-8,TRBD2,NA,TRBJ2-5,TGTGCCAGCAGCGGACTAGCCGCAGAGACCCAGTACTTC,CASSGLAAETQYF
TRBV11-2,NA,NA,TRBJ2-2,TGTGCCAGCAGGGGACCCGGGGAGCTGTTTTTT,CASRGPGELFF
TRBV4-2,TRBD2,NA,TRBJ2-3,TGTGCCAGCAGCCCGAGGACTAGCGGGACTGCAGATACGCAGTATTTT,CASSPRTSGTADTQYF
TRBV5-1,TRBD1,NA,TRBJ2-7,TGCGCCAGCAGCGTTGACGGACAGGACCTATACGAGCAGTACTTC,CASSVDGQDLYEQYF
TRBV6-5,NA,NA,TRBJ1-1,TGTGCCACCTGGCGGGCCTACACTGAAGCTTTCTTT,CATWRAYTEAFF
TRBV27,NA,NA,TRBJ2-6,TGTGCCAGCAGTTTTCTGGGGGGTGTGCAGGCCAACGTCCTGACTTTC,CASSFLGGVQANVLTF
TRBV7-2,NA,few,TRBJ2-3,TGTGCCAGCAGCTTATGGCGTTCTAGCACAGATACGCAGTATTTT,CASSLWRSSTDTQYF
TRBV5-1,TRBD1,once,TRBJ1-2,TGCGCCAGCAGCTTAGGGACAGTCGGTCGTGACTACACCTTC,CASSLGTVGRDYTF
TRBV19,TRBD2,NA,TRBJ2-1,TGTGCCAGTAAGGATCCGCTAGCGGGAGACACCTACAATGAGCAGTTCTTC,CASKDPLAGDTYNEQFF
TRBV28,TRBD1,once,TRBJ1-2,TGTGCCAGCAGCCCAGCCGGGACAGGGCGTTTTCTGGGGGGCTACACCTTC,CASSPAGTGRFLGGYTF
TRBV9,TRBD1,NA,TRBJ2-5,TGTGCCAGCAGCGTAGATGCCCCGGGACAGGGGAATCGGGAGACCCAGTACTTC,CASSVDAPGQGNRETQYF
TRBV5-1,TRBD2,NA,TRBJ2-5,TGCGCCAGCAGCATGCCTAGCGGGAGGATGACTTCGGAGACCCAGTACTTC,CASSMPSGRMTSETQYF
TRBV6-6,NA,NA,TRBJ1-5,TGTGCCAGCAGTTCTGCGTTGGACAGTCAGCAGCCCCAGCATTTT,CASSSALDSQQPQHF
TRBV9,NA,NA,TRBJ1-1,TGTGCCAGCAGCGTAGGTAGAAACACTGAAGCTTTCTTT,CASSVGRNTEAFF
TRBV28,NA,NA,TRBJ1-1,TGTGCCAGCACAGAGCAGGCGGACACTGAAGCTTTCTTT,CASTEQADTEAFF
TRBV18,TRBD1,NA,TRBJ2-3,TGTGCCAGCTCACCACAGGGGGCGAGCACAGATACGCAGTATTTT,CASSPQGASTDTQYF
TRBV7-2,NA,NA,TRBJ2-5,TGTGCCAGCAGCTCGTCAGCGGGTAACCAAGAGACCCAGTACTTC,CASSSSAGNQETQYF
TRBV7-2,TRBD2,once,TRBJ2-7,TGTGCCAGCAGCCAAGGCGGGGGAAGCTCCTACGAGCAGTACTTC,CASSQGGGSSYEQYF
TRBV5-6,TRBD1,NA,TRBJ1-2,TGTGCCAGCAGCTCGGCCCCCGGGACAGGGTTCGGCTACACCTTC,CASSSAPGTGFGYTF
TRBV9,NA,NA,TRBJ1-2,TGTGCCAGCAGCGTAGAGGACAGTCAAACCTATGGCTACACCTTC,CASSVEDSQTYGYTF
TRBV25-1,NA,once,TRBJ2-6,TGTGCCAGCAGTGAATCCAGGGCTGGGGCCAACGTCCTGACTTTC,CASSESRAGANVLTF
TRBV7-3,NA,NA,TRBJ2-7,TGTGCCAGCAGCTTAAGTGGGGGGCTTGTCCCCTACGAGCAGTACTTC,CASSLSGGLVPYEQYF